The sequence of this T cell receptor beta chain was determined in a study of shared clonotypes between healthy human individuals (TCRdb year 2020). Describing the broader study: The cohort included a few men and a couple of women between 18 and 49 years of age. To increase sequencing depth and limit assay-specific biases, TCR repertoire library preparation and sequencing were carried out by different laboratories using diverse techniques. Between about 0.94 and 10 billion PBMCs per donor were obtained by leukapheresis. Blood TCR repertoires of roughly 5 healthy adults were deeply sequenced to estimate repertoire size and the extent of clonotype sharing between individuals. For each donor, CD4 naive and CD4 memory were each given three plates, CD8 naive was given two plates, and CD8 memory was given one plate.

For the CD8 naive samples, CD45RO-negative cells were positively selected for CCR7, yielding a CD45RA+CCR7+ population from which TemRA cells were excluded. Donors were healthy HIV-negative adults with no recently reported acute infections or vaccinations. All donors were Caucasian adults living in Nashville, Tennessee, USA. After blood collection by leukapheresis, PBMCs were isolated using Ficoll-Histopaque density gradient centrifugation and then cryopreserved in the vapor phase of liquid nitrogen. Analytical flow cytometry was used to check the purity and quantity of each magnetically sorted T cell population. Genomic DNA was isolated from each sorted fraction and quantified by UV absorbance on a Nanodrop 2000c. This clone occurred once. No cognate antigen has been identified for it. Base qualities are not recorded, but no much larger clone differs from it by a single base. Looking up the germline V gene yields CDR1 SGHTS and CDR2 YDEGEE. Cut back by 2 bases and 7 bases, the V and J ends lie 13 bases apart. The CDR3 measures 14 amino acids from cysteine to phenylalanine. This entry keeps only the CDR3 DNA: 42 bases, framed from base 1.

Using the deep immunoSEQ assay, TCR CDR3 regions were amplified from genomic DNA by multiplex PCR. Extracted genomic DNA from each cell subset was distributed evenly across all wells of several immunoSEQ 96-well plates, and each plate was treated as a replicate. For sorted subsets, each replicate PCR was loaded with 200 ng genomic DNA, equivalent to approximately 27,000 T cell genomes. Purified libraries were quantified with a Qubit 3.0 fluorometer, sized on a Bioanalyzer 2100, and re-quantified with the KAPA Library Quantification kit. A separate single-read 150-cycle Illumina NextSeq 550 flow cell was used to sequence each immunoSEQ 96-well plate. The original methods were these. Because only junctional sequences without quality scores were contained in the immunoSEQ output, filtering matching that applied to full-length reads could not be performed. Sequences were annotated with PyIR, a Python wrapper for IgBLAST v1.9, and V/J genes and CDR3 were assigned using IMGT germline references. Reads were removed for weak V/J assignments (E-value above 1e-6), missing CDR3, stop codons, out-of-frame junctions, or ambiguous translated residues. A V3J clonotype was defined by an identical inferred V gene, J gene, and CDR3 amino acid sequence. The percentage overlap between two repertoires was calculated by dividing the number of shared unique clonotypes by the size of the smaller repertoire. Repertoire richness was assessed with RTK rarefaction, the Chao1 estimator, and Recon v2.1 estimates of unobserved clonotypes. For all TCRbeta clonotypes obtained by the gDNA method from four donors, generation probabilities were computed with OLGA. TCRdb took this table from immuneACCESS and kept in-frame rearrangements with V and J called. Such tables lack part of the clones; where checked against another copy, unresolved V genes explain under half of the gap, and the rest is unexplained. V, J and clone size are taken as reported in that table, and D and trimming were inferred from the DNA itself. The sample includes approximately 840,000 clones, with around 96% observed a single time. Around 0.21% of the sample goes to the ten largest clones.

Broad study findings and their caveats: Higher generation probabilities were observed for clonotypes shared by all four sorted-subset donors than for non-shared clonotypes. Pairwise subsampling indicated that sequencing depth was expected to affect the degree of clonotype sharing among donors. Sampling was limited to blood, and TCR repertoires in tissue likely differ from TCR repertoires in blood. Sharing across a few donors was observed for approximately 5% of naive CD4, less than 4% of naive CD8, roughly 2.3% of memory CD4, and roughly 0.4% of memory CD8 clonotypes. Naive subsets generally had larger estimated clonotype richness than memory subsets. The genetic and exposure-history diversity represented was limited by the small number of donors. Even with the large sequencing depth, rarefaction of the sorted-subset datasets indicated that sequencing was incomplete.

The sample comprised naive CD8+ T cells sorted from blood. The sample's cell subset or site label is to be understood as: CD45RA+CCR7+. The receptor comes from a young man in good health. The sequence links TRBV5-8 to TRBJ1-5, and TRBD1 may be the D gene, going by 6 matching bases. The DNA is TGTGCCAGCAGCTTTGGGGGGCTCGGGCAGCCCCAGCATTTT. Protein translation: CASSFGGLGQPQHF.